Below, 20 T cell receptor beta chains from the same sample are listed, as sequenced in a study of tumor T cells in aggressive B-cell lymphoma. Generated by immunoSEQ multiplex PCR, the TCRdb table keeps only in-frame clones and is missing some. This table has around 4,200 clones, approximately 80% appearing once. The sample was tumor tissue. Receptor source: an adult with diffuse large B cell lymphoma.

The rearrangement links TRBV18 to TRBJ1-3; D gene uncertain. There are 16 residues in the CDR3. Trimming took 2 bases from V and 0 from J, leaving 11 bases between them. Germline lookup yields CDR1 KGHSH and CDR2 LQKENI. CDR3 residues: CASSPGQIFSGNTIYF. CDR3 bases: TGTGCCAGCTCACCAGGCCAGATTTTCTCTGGAAACACCATATATTTT.

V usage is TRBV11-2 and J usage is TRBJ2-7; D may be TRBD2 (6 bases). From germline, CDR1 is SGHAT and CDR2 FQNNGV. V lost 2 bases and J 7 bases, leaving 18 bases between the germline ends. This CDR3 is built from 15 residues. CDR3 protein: CASSLWTGALWEQYF. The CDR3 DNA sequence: TGTGCCAGCAGCTTATGGACGGGAGCCTTGTGGGAGCAGTACTTC. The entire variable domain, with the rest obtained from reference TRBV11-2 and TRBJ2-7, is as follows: EAGVAQSPRYKIIEKRQSVAFWCNPISGHATLYWYQQILGQGPKLLIQFQNNGVVDDSQLPKDRFSAERLKGVDSTLKIQPAKLEDSAVYLCASSLWTGALWEQYFGPGTRLTVT.

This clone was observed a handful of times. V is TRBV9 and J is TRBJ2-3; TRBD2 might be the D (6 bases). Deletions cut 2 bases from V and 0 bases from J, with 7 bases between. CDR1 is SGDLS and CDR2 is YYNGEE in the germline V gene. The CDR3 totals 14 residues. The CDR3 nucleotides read TGTGCCAGCAGCGTCCGGGGGAGCACAGATACGCAGTATTTT. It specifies CASSVRGSTDTQYF.

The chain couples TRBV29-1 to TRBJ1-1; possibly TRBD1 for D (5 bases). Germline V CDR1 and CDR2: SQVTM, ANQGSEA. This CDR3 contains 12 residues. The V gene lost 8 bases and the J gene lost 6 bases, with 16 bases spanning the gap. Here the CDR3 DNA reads TGCAGCACCCAGTACCAGGGTGCTGAAGCTTTCTTT. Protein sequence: CSTQYQGAEAFF.

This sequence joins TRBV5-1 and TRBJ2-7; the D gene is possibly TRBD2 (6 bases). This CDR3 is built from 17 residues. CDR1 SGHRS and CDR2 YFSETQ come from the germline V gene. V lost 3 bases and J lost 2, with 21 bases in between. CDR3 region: CASSWVVTGGSPYEQYF. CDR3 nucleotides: TGCGCCAGCAGCTGGGTGGTAACTGGGGGGTCCCCCTACGAGCAGTACTTC.

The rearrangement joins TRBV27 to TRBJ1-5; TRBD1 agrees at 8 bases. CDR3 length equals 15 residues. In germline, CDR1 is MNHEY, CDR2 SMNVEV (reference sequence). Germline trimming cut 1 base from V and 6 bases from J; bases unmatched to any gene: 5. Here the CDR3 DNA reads TGTGCCAGCAGTTTATTGGCAGGGGGCAGTCAGCCCCAGCATTTT. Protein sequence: CASSLLAGGSQPQHF.

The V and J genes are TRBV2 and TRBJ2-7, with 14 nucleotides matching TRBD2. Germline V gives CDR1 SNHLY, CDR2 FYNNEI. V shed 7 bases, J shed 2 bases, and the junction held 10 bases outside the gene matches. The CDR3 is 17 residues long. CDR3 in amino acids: CASNSGLAGASTYEQYF. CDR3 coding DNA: TGTGCCAGCAATTCGGGACTAGCGGGGGCCTCGACCTACGAGCAGTACTTC.

This CDR3 is CASSQGGGGTDTQYF. The CDR3 DNA is TGTGCCAGCAGCCAAGGGGGGGGCGGCACAGATACGCAGTATTTT. V usage is TRBV2 and J usage is TRBJ2-3; possibly TRBD2 for D (7 bases). Germline CDR1 and CDR2: SNHLY and FYNNEI. This CDR3 is 15 amino acids long. V lost 6 bases to trimming and J lost 1 base, with 14 bases between them.

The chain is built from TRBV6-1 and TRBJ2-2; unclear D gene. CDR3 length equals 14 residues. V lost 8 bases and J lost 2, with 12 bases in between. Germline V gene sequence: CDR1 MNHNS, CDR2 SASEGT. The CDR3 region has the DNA TGTGCCAGCGGTATTACGGGTAACACCGGGGAGCTGTTTTTT. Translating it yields CASGITGNTGELFF.

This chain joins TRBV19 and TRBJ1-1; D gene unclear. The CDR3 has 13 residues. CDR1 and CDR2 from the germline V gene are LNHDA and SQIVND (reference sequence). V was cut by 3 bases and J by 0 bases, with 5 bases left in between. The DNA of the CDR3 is TGTGCCAGTAGTATGGCTCTGAACACTGAAGCTTTCTTT. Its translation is CASSMALNTEAFF.

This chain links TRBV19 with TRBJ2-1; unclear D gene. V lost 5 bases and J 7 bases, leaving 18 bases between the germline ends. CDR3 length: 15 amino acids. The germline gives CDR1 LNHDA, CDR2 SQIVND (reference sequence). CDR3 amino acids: CASSLGPLEVNEQFF. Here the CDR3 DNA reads TGTGCCAGTAGTCTGGGTCCTCTCGAGGTGAATGAGCAGTTCTTC.

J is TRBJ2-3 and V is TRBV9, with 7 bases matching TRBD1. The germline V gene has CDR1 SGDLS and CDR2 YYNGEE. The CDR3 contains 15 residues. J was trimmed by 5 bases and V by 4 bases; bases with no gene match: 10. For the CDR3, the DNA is TGTGCCAGCAGCACCCAGGGTAGGGGGCGAGATACGCAGTATTTT. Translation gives CASSTQGRGRDTQYF.

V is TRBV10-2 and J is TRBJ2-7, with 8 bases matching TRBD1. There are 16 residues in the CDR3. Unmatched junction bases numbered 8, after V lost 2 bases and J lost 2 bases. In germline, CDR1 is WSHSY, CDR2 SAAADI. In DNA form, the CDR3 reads TGCGCCAGCAGTGAGCCCAGGACAGGGCCCACCTACGAGCAGTACTTC. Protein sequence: CASSEPRTGPTYEQYF.

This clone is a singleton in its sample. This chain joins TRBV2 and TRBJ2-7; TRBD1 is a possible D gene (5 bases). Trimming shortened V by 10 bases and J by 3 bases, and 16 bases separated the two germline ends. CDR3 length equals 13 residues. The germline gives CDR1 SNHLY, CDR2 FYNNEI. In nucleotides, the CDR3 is TGTGCCATCACGAAGGGGAAGCTCTACGAGCAGTACTTC. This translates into CAITKGKLYEQYF.

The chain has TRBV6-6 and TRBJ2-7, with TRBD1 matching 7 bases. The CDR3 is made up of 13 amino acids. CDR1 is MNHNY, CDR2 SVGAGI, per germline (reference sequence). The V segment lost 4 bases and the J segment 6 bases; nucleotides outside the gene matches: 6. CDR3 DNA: TGTGCCAGCAGTTGGACAGGCCCCCGCGAGCAGTACTTC. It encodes CASSWTGPREQYF.

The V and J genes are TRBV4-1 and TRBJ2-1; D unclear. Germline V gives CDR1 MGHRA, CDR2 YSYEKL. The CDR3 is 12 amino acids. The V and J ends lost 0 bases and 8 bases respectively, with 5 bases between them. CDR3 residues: CASSQDRHEQFF. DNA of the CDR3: TGCGCCAGCAGCCAAGACAGGCATGAGCAGTTCTTC.

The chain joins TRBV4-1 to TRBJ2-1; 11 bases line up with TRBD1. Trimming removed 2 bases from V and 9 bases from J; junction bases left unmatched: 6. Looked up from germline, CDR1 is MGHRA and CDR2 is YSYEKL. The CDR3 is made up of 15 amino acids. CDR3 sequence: CASSQSGQGVIEQFF. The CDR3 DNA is TGCGCCAGCAGCCAATCGGGACAGGGGGTGATTGAGCAGTTCTTC.

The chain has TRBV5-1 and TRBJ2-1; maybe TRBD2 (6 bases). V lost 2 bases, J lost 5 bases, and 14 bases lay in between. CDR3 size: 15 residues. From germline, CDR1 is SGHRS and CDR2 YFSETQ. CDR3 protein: CASSFGAGRHNEQFF. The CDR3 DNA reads TGCGCCAGCAGCTTCGGAGCGGGCCGCCACAATGAGCAGTTCTTC.

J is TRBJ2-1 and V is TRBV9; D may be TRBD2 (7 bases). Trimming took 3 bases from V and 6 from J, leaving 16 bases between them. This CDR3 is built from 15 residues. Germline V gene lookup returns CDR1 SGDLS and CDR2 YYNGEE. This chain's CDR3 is CASSARGGASNEQFF. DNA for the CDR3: TGTGCCAGCAGCGCGAGAGGGGGGGCGAGCAATGAGCAGTTCTTC. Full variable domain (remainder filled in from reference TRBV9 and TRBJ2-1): DSGVTQTPKHLITATGQRVTLRCSPRSGDLSVYWYQQSLDQGLQFLIQYYNGEERAKGNILERFSAQQFPDLHSELNLSSLELGDSALYFCASSARGGASNEQFFGPGTRLTVL.

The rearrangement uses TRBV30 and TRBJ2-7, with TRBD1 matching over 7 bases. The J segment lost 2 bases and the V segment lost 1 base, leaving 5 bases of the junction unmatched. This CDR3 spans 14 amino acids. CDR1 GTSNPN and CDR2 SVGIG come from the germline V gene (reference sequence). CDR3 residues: CAWSEGTAAYEQYF. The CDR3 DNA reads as TGTGCCTGGAGTGAAGGGACAGCCGCCTACGAGCAGTACTTC.